The text below deals with one T cell receptor beta chain. Its antigen remains unidentified. The data stem from a study of post-analysis software for immune sequencing data. For the study at large: Included among the disease courses, which were recorded for the cohort, were relapsing-remitting, secondary progressive and progressive-relapsing multiple sclerosis.

Notes on the study in general: In patients, TRBV5-6, TRBV5-1 and TRBV20-1 belonged to five or six TRBV segments found more frequently than in controls. There was significantly lower normalized Chao1 diversity in multiple sclerosis patients than in controls. Same-batch preparations were strongly co-clustered by F measure.

V was shortened by 0 bases and J by 1 base, with 13 bases between the two germline ends. Germline V lookup: CDR1 DFQATT, CDR2 SNEGSKA (reference sequence). This CDR3 contains 17 residues. cDNA libraries of TCR beta carried unique molecular identifiers. Yield was approximately 500,000 cDNA molecules from roughly 0.93 to 9.6 million T cells. TCRdb fed the PCR reads into MiXCR, producing one record per CDR3 protein. The sample holds hundreds of thousands of distinct CDR3 sequences, 25% to 30% seen once. The specimen was blood. This chain uses TRBV20-1 with TRBJ1-6, with unresolved D. This receptor was identified in a girl under 18 with multiple sclerosis. In nucleotides, the CDR3 is TGCAGTGCTAGAGATAAATCCTCGGGATCCTATAATTCACCCCTCCACTTT. Amino acids: CSARDKSSGSYNSPLHF.